The entry below gives a single T cell receptor beta chain sequence along with its context. Its antigen remains unknown. Amplification used 60 Vbeta primers and 13 Jbeta primers. The protocol was immunoSEQ multiplex PCR, while the TCRdb copy is restricted to in-frame clones and leaves out a portion. The sample yields 190,000 or so clones, roughly four fifths seen once. These data come from a study of cytomegalovirus exposure and HLA in healthy donors. Nominally healthy donors provided the samples, though records likely missed some immune exposures. Study-level results: In a later analysis, a missense DCLRE1C variant was linked to TCR beta V- and J-gene trimming. In a later analysis, specific HLA alleles were associated with 15,000 to 20,000 TCR beta sequences at a 0.05 false discovery rate. Previous analysis showed most TCR beta V segments were productive about 87% or about 30% of the time.

This receptor was identified in a man aged 50 to 60 in good health and CMV-seronegative. The sample consisted of PBMCs.

CDR3 sequence reads: CASSPRVRGSNEKLFF. CDR3 coding DNA: TGTGCCAGCTCACCACGAGTCCGGGGAAGTAATGAAAAACTGTTTTTT. This chain connects TRBV18 to TRBJ1-4; D uncertain. Trimming removed 1 base from V and 4 bases from J, with 13 bases in between. The CDR3 is 16 amino acids. Germline assignment: CDR1 KGHSH and CDR2 LQKENI.